The 20 T cell receptor beta chains below come from one sample, sequenced in a study of human T cells and chemical hapten exposure. MiXCR, run by TCRdb on the RACE reads, gives a single entry per CDR3 protein. The sample records under 450,000 distinct CDR3 sequences, roughly 4.8% being singletons. Time point described: patch test 1, 2 weeks after DPC sensitization. Treatment indicated: therapeutic diphenylcyclopropenone sensitization with weekly scalp DPC. The sequencing used whole blood, collected in connection with sensitization to the hapten diphenylcyclopropenone (DPC). These receptors came from a woman between 45 and 60 years old with alopecia areata. Some clones in this sample may be carry-over from other donors' samples.

This sequence joins TRBV5-4 and TRBJ1-1; D perhaps matches TRBD1 (5 bases). CDR1 is SGHNT and CDR2 is YYREEE in the germline V gene (reference sequence). The CDR3 runs 15 residues. Trimming stripped 5 bases from V and 0 bases from J, with 14 bases between. In DNA, the CDR3 is TGTGCCAGCAGGGGGGAGTACGTCATGAACACTGAAGCTTTCTTT. This sequence encodes CASRGEYVMNTEAFF.

At least ten counts were recorded for this clonotype. This chain uses TRBV5-1 with TRBJ2-3; 7 bases are shared with TRBD2. V shed 0 bases, J shed 2 bases, and the junction held 3 bases outside the gene matches. In germline, CDR1 is SGHRS, CDR2 YFSETQ. CDR3 length: 15 residues. The CDR3 sequence: CASSLASGVTDTQYF. CDR3 DNA: TGCGCCAGCAGCTTGGCCAGCGGGGTCACAGATACGCAGTATTTT.

This clonotype has only one observation. One junction end does not reproduce the germline sequence, and a read error may be involved. The chain employs TRBV29-1 and TRBJ2-7, with D perhaps matching TRBD1 or TRBD2 (6 bases each). The CDR3 extends over 13 amino acids. The germline V gene has CDR1 SQVTM and CDR2 ANQGSEA. This chain's CDR3 is CSVAGGDSYGQYF. The DNA of the CDR3 is TGCAGCGTTGCCGGGGGCGACTCCTACGGGCAGTACTTC.

The table lists this clonotype with a few counts. The J gene is TRBJ1-1, the V gene TRBV6-2 or TRBV6-3; TRBD1 might be the D (5 bases). The CDR3 is made up of 13 amino acids. Trimming took 4 bases from V and 7 from J, leaving 13 bases between them. Germline V gene lookup returns CDR1 MNHEY and CDR2 SVGEGT. For the CDR3, the DNA is TGTGCCAGCAGTTTGATTCTGGGGGATGAAGCTTTCTTT. Translation: CASSLILGDEAFF.

Only a few counts were recorded for this clonotype. The chain is built from TRBV9 and TRBJ2-3, with 9 bases identical to TRBD1. Unmatched junction bases numbered 6, after V lost 1 base and J lost 3 bases. Germline-derived CDR1 and CDR2 are SGDLS and YYNGEE. There are 16 residues in the CDR3. CDR3 sequence (DNA): TGTGCCAGCAGCGTATTCGACAGGGGGACGACAGATACGCAGTATTTT. Translated: CASSVFDRGTTDTQYF.

This clonotype was detected many times. The CDR3 DNA reads TGTGCCAGCAGCTTATGGGCCCAGCAAGAGACCCAGTACTTC. This sequence encodes CASSLWAQQETQYF. V is TRBV5-4 and J is TRBJ2-5; unclear D gene. The CDR3 length is 14 residues. From germline, CDR1 is SGHNT and CDR2 YYREEE (reference sequence). Trimming left V 2 bases short and J 2 bases short, with 10 bases between.

This clonotype was counted many times. J is TRBJ1-1 and V is TRBV28; D unresolved. From germline, CDR1 is MDHEN and CDR2 SYDVKM. Trimming stripped 6 bases from V and 1 base from J, with 9 bases between. This CDR3 has 13 amino acids. CDR3 sequence reads: CASRETANTEAFF. In DNA form, the CDR3 reads TGTGCCAGCAGGGAGACGGCGAACACTGAAGCTTTCTTT.

This clonotype was picked up many times. J is TRBJ2-7 and V is TRBV3-1; no firm D call. The V and J ends lost 3 bases and 3 bases respectively, with 9 bases between them. The CDR3 covers 13 residues. CDR1 and CDR2 from the germline V gene are LGHDT and YNNKEL (reference sequence). The CDR3 loop reads CASSHGADYEQYF. The CDR3 DNA follows: TGTGCCAGCAGCCATGGAGCTGACTACGAGCAGTACTTC.

This clonotype was counted between two and nine times. The chain links TRBV5-4 to TRBJ2-3; 10 nucleotides match TRBD2. The germline V gene has CDR1 SGHNT and CDR2 YYREEE (reference sequence). The J segment lost 1 base and the V segment lost 9 bases, leaving 5 bases of the junction unmatched. The CDR3 covers 14 residues. The CDR3 bases are TGTGCCATCGAGCGGGAGGGGGGCACAGATACGCAGTATTTT. Translated: CAIEREGGTDTQYF.

This clonotype has a count of ten or more. The J gene is TRBJ2-7, the V gene TRBV18; maybe TRBD2 (5 bases). V was clipped by 3 bases and J by 5 bases, with 17 bases between them. This CDR3 contains 15 residues. Germline CDR1 and CDR2: KGHSH and LQKENI. CDR3 DNA: TGTGCCAGCTCACCGAATACTCCGCTCGGGGACGAGCAGTACTTC. Translated, it gives CASSPNTPLGDEQYF.

This clonotype appeared a few times. The V call is TRBV12-3 or TRBV12-4, the J call TRBJ1-4; possibly TRBD1 for D (5 bases). The V end was cut by 4 bases, the J end by 4 bases, with 10 bases between. This CDR3 has 14 residues. The CDR3 is CASSSGTFNEKLFF. CDR3 coding DNA: TGTGCCAGCAGTTCCGGGACCTTTAATGAAAAACTGTTTTTT.

In its sample, this clonotype was seen a few times. V is TRBV15 and J is TRBJ2-6; D may match TRBD1 or TRBD2 (5 bases each). V lost 3 bases and J lost 0, with 12 bases in between. CDR1 LNHNV and CDR2 YYDKDF come from the germline V gene (reference sequence). The CDR3 contains 17 residues. The CDR3 DNA sequence: TGTGCCACCAGCAGCGACAGACTAACCTCTGGGGCCAACGTCCTGACTTTC. It specifies CATSSDRLTSGANVLTF. The full variable domain, with the rest looked up from reference TRBV15 and TRBJ2-6, is DAMVIQNPRYQVTQFGKPVTLSCSQTLNHNVMYWYQQKSSQAPKLLFHYYDKDFNNEADTPDNFQSRRPNTSFCFLDIRSPGLGDTAMYLCATSSDRLTSGANVLTFGAGSRLTVL.

This clonotype was detected many times. The J gene is TRBJ2-7, the V gene TRBV4-1; D gene uncertain. Germline lookup yields CDR1 MGHRA and CDR2 YSYEKL. V was trimmed by 3 bases and J by 1 base, leaving 13 bases between them. This CDR3 is 15 amino acids long. The CDR3 DNA is TGCGCCAGCAGCCATGAGTGGACCCAGTCCTACGAGCAGTACTTC. Translated, it gives CASSHEWTQSYEQYF.

This clonotype has a count of ten or more. The chain couples TRBV29-1 to TRBJ1-2, with D maybe TRBD1 (6 bases). The CDR3 consists of 13 residues. Trimming removed 5 bases from V and 1 base from J, with 11 bases in between. Germline V gene data show CDR1 as SQVTM and CDR2 as ANQGSEA. CDR3 coding DNA: TGCAGCGTTTTGGACAGCTTTAACTATGGCTACACCTTC. Its protein is CSVLDSFNYGYTF.

A remark on this clonotype: It may be a read error: a sequence one base away is much more abundant. The chain combines TRBV27 with TRBJ1-1; D is ambiguous. The CDR3 runs to 14 residues. The V gene's germline CDR1 is MNHEY and CDR2 SMNVEV (reference sequence). Trimming took off 5 bases at V and 9 bases at J, with 19 bases between the two ends. DNA of the CDR3: TGTGCCAGCAGTGTAACCTCCCCAGCGACTCAAGCTTTCTTT. Its protein is CASSVTSPATQAFF.

This clonotype was observed many times. The chain carries TRBV4-3 and TRBJ2-7, with a possible D match to TRBD1 (6 bases). From germline, CDR1 is LGHNA and CDR2 YSLEER. V gave up 0 bases and J gave up 6 bases, with 9 bases separating them. This CDR3 is 13 amino acids long. The CDR3 nucleotides are TGCGCCAGCAGCCAAGAGGTGGGGGCCGAGCAGTACTTC. As protein: CASSQEVGAEQYF.

V usage is TRBV5-4 and J usage is TRBJ2-7; 8 nucleotides align to TRBD1. CDR1 is SGHNT, CDR2 YYREEE, per germline (reference sequence). V gave up 0 bases and J gave up 7 bases; unmatched junction bases: 6. The CDR3 runs to 14 residues. CDR3 sequence (DNA): TGTGCCAGCAGCTTGGAGCAGGGGGCTAGGGAGCAGTACTTC. Translated, it gives CASSLEQGAREQYF.

This clonotype was recorded many times. The rearrangement links TRBV6-1 to TRBJ1-2, with D uncertain. The CDR3 contains 12 residues. Trimming took off 2 bases at V and 10 bases at J, with 11 bases between the two ends. Germline lookup yields CDR1 MNHNS and CDR2 SASEGT. Here the CDR3 DNA reads TGTGCCAGCAGTGAACCTGGACCGTTCTACACCTTC. As protein: CASSEPGPFYTF.

This clonotype has just a few counts. This chain connects TRBV2 to TRBJ1-2; D is uncertain. From germline, CDR1 is SNHLY and CDR2 FYNNEI. This CDR3 comprises 13 residues. The V end lost 5 bases, the J end lost 5 bases, and 12 bases lay between the germline ends. The CDR3 sequence: CASSKDETYGYTF. CDR3 nucleotide sequence: TGTGCCAGCAGTAAGGACGAGACGTATGGCTACACCTTC.

In its sample, this clonotype was seen many times. J is TRBJ2-3 and V is TRBV20-1; no reliable D call. Germline-derived CDR1 and CDR2 are DFQATT and SNEGSKA (reference sequence). CDR3 size: 12 residues. CDR3 loop: CSRISLTDTQYF. CDR3 coding DNA: TGCAGCCGGATATCCCTCACAGATACGCAGTATTTT.